A single sample gave rise to the 18 T cell receptor beta chains below, sequenced in a study of blood T cells in healthy people across ages. A second PCR, run for about 6 to 12 cycles, used a sample-barcoded 5' primer plus a J-beta primer mix. TCRdb independently ran MiXCR on the 5' RACE reads; one entry per CDR3 protein. The sample has around 990,000 distinct CDR3 sequences, 20% to 25% seen once; the top ten hold around 0.75%. This same sample was also part of a study on T cells of mothers and their children.

The sample taken for sequencing was blood. All receptors derive from a girl aged 2 to 9 in good health.

This clonotype came up a few times. The V and J genes are TRBV29-1 and TRBJ2-2; the D is unclear. This CDR3 is built from 13 residues. With 0 bases removed from V and 0 bases from J, the gap between germline ends came to 2 bases. From germline, CDR1 is SQVTM and CDR2 ANQGSEA. The DNA of the CDR3 is TGCAGCGTTGAAGATGCGAACACCGGGGAGCTGTTTTTT. Its protein is CSVEDANTGELFF.

In this sample, this clonotype turned up a few times. The chain has TRBV7-9 and TRBJ2-5, with D perhaps matching TRBD1 or TRBD2 (5 bases each). V was clipped by 3 bases and J by 5 bases, with 22 bases between them. CDR3 length: 17 residues. Germline-derived CDR1 and CDR2 are SEHNR and FQNEAQ (reference sequence). DNA of the CDR3: TGTGCCAGCAGCTTTGAGTTCGGGGACGGATCTTGGGAGACCCAGTACTTC. Residues: CASSFEFGDGSWETQYF.

This clonotype was seen a few times. The genes are TRBV6-2 or TRBV6-3 and TRBJ1-1, with 8 bases that match TRBD1. Losses at the gene ends were 5 bases for V and 2 bases for J; bases not matched to a gene: 25. Germline V gene lookup returns CDR1 MNHEY and CDR2 SVGEGT. The CDR3 totals 21 residues. This chain's CDR3 is CASSPPAIPSGTGLPNTEAFF. CDR3 coding DNA: TGTGCCAGCAGTCCCCCTGCGATACCATCCGGGACAGGCCTACCCAACACTGAAGCTTTCTTT.

This rearrangement joins TRBV7-8 to TRBJ2-7; D ambiguous. There are 12 residues in the CDR3. The V end lost 6 bases, the J end lost 7 bases, and 13 bases lay between the germline ends. CDR1 and CDR2 (germline): SGHVS, FQNEAQ. The CDR3 loop is CASRSRAMEQYF. CDR3 nucleotide sequence: TGTGCCAGCAGGAGTAGGGCTATGGAGCAGTACTTC. The full variable domain, with the rest looked up from reference TRBV7-8 and TRBJ2-7, is GAGVSQSPRYKVAKRGQDVALRCDPISGHVSLFWYQQALGQGPEFLTYFQNEAQLDKSGLPSDRFFAERPEGSVSTLKIQRTQQEDSAVYLCASRSRAMEQYFGPGTRLTVT.

The rearrangement links TRBV5-5 to TRBJ1-4; D is perhaps TRBD1 (5 bases). The length of the CDR3 is 17 residues. Trimming cost V 7 bases and J 3 bases, with 22 bases left between them. Germline V lookup: CDR1 SGHKS, CDR2 YYEKEE (reference sequence). The CDR3 nucleotides read TGTGCCAGCCCCCAGGGTATGTATGGCAGCCCTAATGAAAAACTGTTTTTT. The encoded protein is CASPQGMYGSPNEKLFF.

The V gene is TRBV28, the J gene TRBJ1-1; D is possibly TRBD1 (5 bases). The germline gives CDR1 MDHEN, CDR2 SYDVKM. The CDR3 consists of 13 residues. Trimming took off 6 bases at V and 5 bases at J, with 13 bases between the two ends. CDR3 coding DNA: TGTGCCAGCAGACCGACAGCATGGACTGAAGCTTTCTTT. The encoded protein is CASRPTAWTEAFF.

This clonotype has only a few counts. The CDR3 sequence is CASSRDRDNYEQYF. In DNA, the CDR3 is TGCGCCAGCAGCCGGGACAGGGATAACTACGAGCAGTACTTC. The chain uses TRBV5-1 and TRBJ2-7; 9 nucleotides match TRBD1. CDR3 length: 14 residues. Germline V gene sequence: CDR1 SGHRS, CDR2 YFSETQ. Losses at the gene ends were 4 bases for V and 3 bases for J; bases not matched to a gene: 5. Drawing the rest from reference TRBV5-1 and TRBJ2-7, the complete variable domain is KAGVTQTPRYLIKTRGQQVTLSCSPISGHRSVSWYQQTPGQGLQFLFEYFSETQRNKGNFPGRFSGRQFSNSRSEMNVSTLELGDSALYLCASSRDRDNYEQYFGPGTRLTVT.

This rearrangement joins TRBV4-1 to TRBJ1-6; D is uncertain. The V gene lost 4 bases and the J gene lost 9 bases, with 13 bases spanning the gap. The germline V gene has CDR1 MGHRA and CDR2 YSYEKL. The CDR3 has 14 residues. CDR3 amino acids: CASSLLLALSPLHF. CDR3 bases: TGCGCCAGCAGCCTCCTATTGGCCCTTTCACCCCTCCACTTT.

The chain couples TRBV2 to TRBJ1-5; a weak D match, TRBD1 (6 bases). This CDR3 has 13 residues. V dropped 6 bases and J dropped 10 bases, with 16 bases sitting between them. CDR1 and CDR2 from the germline V gene are SNHLY and FYNNEI. CDR3 sequence: CASSPPGGRPQHF. CDR3 DNA: TGTGCCAGCAGCCCTCCCGGGGGGCGACCCCAGCATTTT.

The V call is TRBV7-9, the J call TRBJ2-5, with 10 bases fitting TRBD2. Judging by the DNA end, TRBJ2-1 fits better; the J call may be wrong. Per the germline V gene, CDR1 is SEHNR and CDR2 is FQNEAQ (reference sequence). The CDR3 extends over 12 amino acids. CDR3 amino acids: CASSSGLAEQFF. Written as DNA, the CDR3 is TGTGCCAGCAGCTCGGGACTAGCGGAGCAGTTCTTC.

V is TRBV5-6 and J is TRBJ2-2; no clear D gene. The CDR3 covers 13 residues. Trimming left V 2 bases short and J 2 bases short, with 4 bases between. Germline CDR1 is SGHDT and CDR2 is YYEEEE. The CDR3 protein is CASSFLNTGELFF. In DNA form, the CDR3 reads TGTGCCAGCAGCTTCCTCAACACCGGGGAGCTGTTTTTT.

This sequence joins TRBV2 and TRBJ1-2, with unresolved D. Germline CDR1 SNHLY, CDR2 FYNNEI. This CDR3 contains 14 residues. Deletions cut 6 bases from V and 0 bases from J, with 11 bases between. The DNA for the CDR3 is TGTGCCAGCAGGAGCACGGAAGCTAACTATGGCTACACCTTC. Protein product: CASRSTEANYGYTF. Full variable domain (outside the CDR3, taken from reference TRBV2 and TRBJ1-2): EPEVTQTPSHQVTQMGQEVILRCVPISNHLYFYWYRQILGQKVEFLVSFYNNEISEKSEIFDDQFSVERPDGSNFTLKIRSTKLEDSAMYFCASRSTEANYGYTFGSGTRLTVV.

A few counts support this clonotype. The chain employs TRBV29-1 and TRBJ2-5, with D maybe TRBD2 (6 bases). The J call is in doubt because the DNA end fits TRBJ2-1 better. The CDR3 is 12 residues long. Germline assignment: CDR1 SQVTM and CDR2 ANQGSEA. The CDR3 region has the DNA TGCAGCGCCGGAGGGAGAATCGATGAGCAGTTCTTC. It codes for CSAGGRIDEQFF.

This chain connects TRBV20-1 to TRBJ2-1; 7 nucleotides agree with TRBD1. CDR3 size: 15 residues. CDR1 and CDR2 from the germline V gene are DFQATT and SNEGSKA (reference sequence). V lost 6 bases, J lost 4 bases, and 12 bases stayed unmatched. The CDR3 region is CSAHSGTAIYNEQFF. CDR3 nucleotide sequence: TGCAGTGCACATTCAGGGACAGCGATATACAATGAGCAGTTCTTC.

In this sample, this clonotype turned up once. The chain is built from TRBV2 and TRBJ2-2, with 7 bases lining up with TRBD1. Germline V gene sequence: CDR1 SNHLY, CDR2 FYNNEI. The V gene end was trimmed by 2 bases and the J gene end by 6 bases; junction bases not matched to a gene: 9. There are 16 residues in the CDR3. This CDR3 is CASSELKQGLPGELFF. The CDR3 DNA reads TGTGCCAGCAGTGAATTAAAACAGGGGTTACCCGGGGAGCTGTTTTTT.

This clonotype turned up a few times. The J gene is TRBJ2-7, the V gene TRBV5-1; D uncertain. Germline CDR1 and CDR2: SGHRS and YFSETQ. V shed 2 bases and J shed 0 bases, with 12 bases lying between them. This CDR3 contains 15 residues. CDR3 bases: TGCGCCAGCAGCTTATTTTTCAACCGCTCCTACGAGCAGTACTTC. Translation: CASSLFFNRSYEQYF.

This clonotype was seen more than once but under ten times. The V call is TRBV7-2, the J call TRBJ2-6, with D uncertain. Per germline, CDR1 SGHTA and CDR2 FQGNSA. Trimming stripped 3 bases from V and 1 base from J, with 7 bases between. The CDR3 contains 15 residues. CDR3 sequence reads: CASSLFVSGANVLTF. CDR3 in DNA: TGTGCCAGCAGCTTGTTCGTATCTGGGGCCAACGTCCTGACTTTC.

The chain carries TRBV7-2 and TRBJ2-3; D gene uncertain. The CDR3 is 14 residues long. The germline gives CDR1 SGHTA, CDR2 FQGNSA. Between the trimmed V and J ends, which lost 1 base and 6 bases, there was a span of 11 bases. The CDR3 loop is CASSLDGWLDTQYF. The DNA for the CDR3 is TGTGCCAGCAGCTTAGACGGCTGGCTCGATACGCAGTATTTT.